A single sample gave rise to the 32 T cell receptor beta chains below, sequenced in a study of T cell repertoires in cytomegalovirus infection. Their antigens remain unidentified. TCRdb independently ran MiXCR on the reads; one entry per CDR3 protein. Of roughly 500,000 distinct CDR3 sequences detected, 30% to 40% appear once; the ten largest clones hold about a sixth. Sample: cultured PBMCs, taken from culture after CMV antigen stimulation. The source is a human donor in good health (CMV status not recorded). Some clones in this sample may be carry-over from other donors' samples.

This clonotype was counted between two and nine times. V and J are TRBV5-4 and TRBJ2-1; TRBD2 matches at 8 bases. Trimming removed 2 bases from V and 10 bases from J; junction bases left unmatched: 11. This CDR3 has 15 amino acids. Germline lookup yields CDR1 SGHNT and CDR2 YYREEE (reference sequence). The CDR3 nucleotides read TGTGCCAGCAGCTTAGGAGCGGGAGTCGGGAGGGAGCAGTTCTTC. Amino acid sequence: CASSLGAGVGREQFF.

This clonotype has a handful of counts. The V gene is TRBV19, the J gene TRBJ2-1, with D hard to call. Germline V gives CDR1 LNHDA, CDR2 SQIVND (reference sequence). Deletions cut 3 bases from V and 0 bases from J, with 3 bases between. The CDR3 consists of 13 residues. CDR3 protein: CASSMSSYNEQFF. The CDR3 nucleotides are TGTGCCAGTAGTATGAGCTCCTACAATGAGCAGTTCTTC. The entire variable domain, with the rest obtained from reference TRBV19 and TRBJ2-1, is as follows: DGGITQSPKYLFRKEGQNVTLSCEQNLNHDAMYWYRQDPGQGLRLIYYSQIVNDFQKGDIAEGYSVSREKKESFPLTVTSAQKNPTAFYLCASSMSSYNEQFFGPGTRLTVL.

This clonotype was observed a few times. This chain links TRBV7-9 with TRBJ1-1; D perhaps matches TRBD1 (5 bases). V lost 0 bases, J lost 5 bases, and 10 bases lay in between. The CDR3 covers 14 residues. The germline gives CDR1 SEHNR, CDR2 FQNEAQ (reference sequence). As DNA, the CDR3 is TGTGCCAGCAGCTTAGCCTCAGGGTGGACTGAAGCTTTCTTT. Amino acid sequence: CASSLASGWTEAFF.

The rearrangement joins TRBV10-3 to TRBJ2-5, with 7 bases lining up with TRBD1. Germline-derived CDR1 and CDR2 are ENHRY and SYGVKD. Losses at the gene ends were 3 bases for V and 1 base for J; bases not matched to a gene: 5. The CDR3 contains 15 residues. The CDR3 loop reads CAISEVAGGQETQYF. DNA for the CDR3: TGTGCCATCAGTGAAGTCGCAGGGGGCCAAGAGACCCAGTACTTC.

V is TRBV9 and J is TRBJ2-5; 7 bases are a match to TRBD1. Germline V gives CDR1 SGDLS, CDR2 YYNGEE. V shed 0 bases and J 5 bases; nucleotides not matched to a gene: 10. The CDR3 has 16 residues. CDR3 loop: CASSVAPSTGLETQYF. The CDR3 coding sequence is TGTGCCAGCAGCGTAGCTCCCTCGACAGGGTTGGAGACCCAGTACTTC.

The genes are TRBV12-3 or TRBV12-4 and TRBJ1-6, with 9 nucleotides matching TRBD1. V dropped 2 bases and J dropped 7; count of bases not matched to a gene: 3. This CDR3 has 15 residues. The DNA for the CDR3 is TGTGCCAGCAGTTTACAGACAGGGGGAAATTCACCCCTCCACTTT. Its translation is CASSLQTGGNSPLHF.

This clonotype was seen more than once but under ten times. This chain links TRBV5-4 with TRBJ1-1, with 8 bases that match TRBD1. The V gene's germline CDR1 is SGHNT and CDR2 YYREEE (reference sequence). With 4 bases clipped from V and 8 bases from J, the junction kept 4 bases outside the gene matches. CDR3 length: 12 residues. CDR3 bases: TGTGCCAGCAGCCTCTGGACAGGGGAAGCTTTCTTT. Translating gives CASSLWTGEAFF.

The chain carries TRBV28 and TRBJ2-4; D is uncertain. The CDR3 has 13 amino acids. V was pared by 5 bases and J by 5 bases, with 10 bases between. The V gene's germline CDR1 is MDHEN and CDR2 SYDVKM. CDR3 sequence reads: CASSQGRENIQYF. DNA of the CDR3: TGTGCCAGCAGTCAAGGACGGGAAAACATTCAGTACTTC.

A few counts support this clonotype. This sequence joins TRBV7-2 and TRBJ2-1; 7 bases align to TRBD2. After removal of 4 bases from V and 8 bases from J, the junction contained 11 bases not matched to a gene. This CDR3 has 15 residues. Per germline, CDR1 SGHTA and CDR2 FQGNSA. This CDR3 reads CASSWPTSAGHEQFF. CDR3 nucleotide sequence: TGTGCCAGCAGCTGGCCAACTAGCGCGGGGCATGAGCAGTTCTTC.

J is TRBJ2-1 and V is TRBV29-1; 10 positions agree with TRBD2. This CDR3 spans 14 amino acids. V trimming: 6 bases; J trimming: 9 bases; junction bases outside the gene matches: 11. Germline V lookup: CDR1 SQVTM, CDR2 ANQGSEA. The DNA of the CDR3 is TGCAGCGTCGGGGGACTAGCGCCGCTGAGTGAGCAGTTCTTC. Protein sequence: CSVGGLAPLSEQFF.

This rearrangement joins TRBV7-2 to TRBJ2-5; D ambiguous. There are 13 residues in the CDR3. Trimming cost V 2 bases and J 7 bases, with 11 bases left between them. Germline values: CDR1 SGHTA, CDR2 FQGNSA. The CDR3 coding sequence is TGTGCCAGCAGCTTATTGGGCCCCGGGACCCAGTACTTC. Its translation: CASSLLGPGTQYF. Supplemented by reference TRBV7-2 and TRBJ2-5, the full variable domain reads GAGVSQSPSNKVTEKGKDVELRCDPISGHTALYWYRQSLGQGLEFLIYFQGNSAPDKSGLPSDRFSAERTGGSVSTLTIQRTQQEDSAVYLCASSLLGPGTQYFGPGTRLLVL.

V usage is TRBV20-1 and J usage is TRBJ1-4; TRBD1 agrees at 10 bases. The ends lost 5 bases at V and 8 bases at J; junction bases unmatched: 8. CDR1 is DFQATT, CDR2 SNEGSKA, per germline (reference sequence). CDR3 size: 14 residues. Here the CDR3 DNA reads TGCAGTGCTTACACCGGGACAGGGGCCGAAAAACTGTTTTTT. This encodes CSAYTGTGAEKLFF.

V is TRBV6-6 and J is TRBJ1-1; tentatively, D is TRBD1 (5 bases). The V end was cut by 4 bases, the J end by 7 bases, with 13 bases between. The CDR3 consists of 13 residues. CDR1 is MNHNY and CDR2 is SVGAGI in the germline V gene (reference sequence). The CDR3 sequence: CASSSGHTVEAFF. The DNA of the CDR3 is TGTGCCAGCAGTTCCGGACACACGGTTGAAGCTTTCTTT.

This clonotype was seen a few times. The chain joins TRBV7-2 to TRBJ2-5, with no clear D. Trimming pared 6 bases from V and 1 base from J, leaving 15 bases between. This CDR3 comprises 15 residues. The germline V gene encodes CDR1 SGHTA and CDR2 FQGNSA. In DNA form, the CDR3 reads TGTGCCAGCAGTCCAGACGGACGGGCCCAAGAGACCCAGTACTTC. Translation gives CASSPDGRAQETQYF.

The rearrangement uses TRBV4-1 and TRBJ2-7, with a possible D match to TRBD2 (5 bases). Germline CDR1 MGHRA, CDR2 YSYEKL. CDR3 length: 15 amino acids. V gave up 3 bases and J gave up 6 bases, with 18 bases separating them. CDR3 sequence reads: CASSHPDGREGEQYF. In DNA, the CDR3 is TGCGCCAGCAGCCATCCCGACGGGCGAGAGGGCGAGCAGTACTTC.

The CDR3 region is CASRIYGTQYF. The CDR3 DNA is TGTGCCAGCAGGATCTATGGTACGCAGTATTTT. The chain has TRBV11-2 and TRBJ2-3; D is unclear. CDR1 SGHAT and CDR2 FQNNGV come from the germline V gene. V lost 6 bases and J lost 8, with 9 bases in between. The CDR3 runs 11 residues.

The chain carries TRBV20-1 and TRBJ1-1; 7 nucleotides match TRBD1. The length of the CDR3 is 14 residues. V lost 2 bases to trimming and J lost 2 bases; unmatched junction nucleotides: 5. CDR1 and CDR2 (germline): DFQATT, SNEGSKA (reference sequence). The CDR3 nucleotides read TGCAGTGCTAGAAAGGGACAGTTTAACACTGAAGCTTTCTTT. Its protein product is CSARKGQFNTEAFF.

The rearrangement uses TRBV7-2 and TRBJ2-5, with 15 positions matching TRBD2. CDR3 size: 17 residues. CDR1 is SGHTA, CDR2 FQGNSA, per germline. V gave up 4 bases and J gave up 2 bases; unmatched junction bases: 5. The CDR3 nucleotides are TGTGCCAGCAGCTCGGGACTAGCGGGAGGCGGACAAGAGACCCAGTACTTC. Residues: CASSSGLAGGGQETQYF.

This chain uses TRBV29-1 with TRBJ1-1; D is ambiguous. V was shortened by 4 bases and J by 7 bases, with 10 bases between the two germline ends. This CDR3 comprises 11 residues. Germline V gene data show CDR1 as SQVTM and CDR2 as ANQGSEA. The CDR3 loop reads CSVVLKGEAFF. The CDR3 nucleotides are TGCAGCGTTGTTCTCAAAGGTGAAGCTTTCTTT.

This clonotype appeared a few times. The chain recombines TRBV11-3 with TRBJ2-2, with D maybe TRBD2 (5 bases). The CDR3 has 14 amino acids. Germline V CDR1 and CDR2: SGHNT, YENEEA. V was clipped by 9 bases and J by 4 bases, with 15 bases between them. CDR3 loop: CASVGRGSTGELFF. CDR3 DNA sequence: TGTGCCAGTGTAGGCCGGGGTAGCACCGGGGAGCTGTTTTTT.

The sample holds a few counts of this clonotype. The chain carries TRBV11-2 and TRBJ2-1; the D is unclear. Trimming took off 3 bases at V and 10 bases at J, with 10 bases between the two ends. Germline assignment: CDR1 SGHAT and CDR2 FQNNGV. This CDR3 spans 12 amino acids. The CDR3 DNA reads TGTGCCAGCAGCTTTGTGGGTGGGGAGCAGTTCTTC. Residues: CASSFVGGEQFF. The full variable domain, completed using reference TRBV11-2 and TRBJ2-1, is EAGVAQSPRYKIIEKRQSVAFWCNPISGHATLYWYQQILGQGPKLLIQFQNNGVVDDSQLPKDRFSAERLKGVDSTLKIQPAKLEDSAVYLCASSFVGGEQFFGPGTRLTVL.

The CDR3 DNA reads TGTGCCAGCAGCCCCGGTGGCTACTCTACCTACGAGCAGTACTTC. Protein sequence: CASSPGGYSTYEQYF. The chain couples TRBV11-1 to TRBJ2-7; no clear D gene. V gave up 5 bases and J gave up 2 bases, with 16 bases separating them. The CDR3 runs 15 residues. Germline lookup yields CDR1 SGHAT and CDR2 FQDESV (reference sequence).

V is TRBV4-1 and J is TRBJ2-7; possible D gene TRBD2, 6 bases. V was cut by 4 bases and J by 2 bases, with 18 bases left in between. The CDR3 sequence is 16 residues long. Germline CDR1 MGHRA, CDR2 YSYEKL. The CDR3 coding sequence is TGCGCCAGCAGCCCCGGAGGGGCAGAAGCGACCTACGAGCAGTACGTC. The encoded protein is CASSPGGAEATYEQYV.

This clonotype came up a few times. This chain joins TRBV20-1 and TRBJ2-2, with 8 bases aligning to TRBD2. The V and J ends lost 2 bases and 2 bases, in that order; junction bases with no gene match: 4. The CDR3 contains 15 residues. CDR1 DFQATT and CDR2 SNEGSKA come from the germline V gene (reference sequence). The CDR3 loop is CSARRAGANTGELFF. The CDR3 region has the DNA TGCAGTGCTAGACGAGCGGGAGCAAACACCGGGGAGCTGTTTTTT.

This clonotype appeared a few times. V is TRBV12-3 or TRBV12-4 and J is TRBJ2-3, with D tentatively TRBD1 or TRBD2 (5 bases each). CDR3 length: 17 amino acids. Trimming stripped 6 bases from V and 3 bases from J, with 22 bases between. In nucleotides, the CDR3 is TGTGCCAGCAGCCGCTCAGTAAGGGACGGTAGGACAGATACGCAGTATTTT. This codes for CASSRSVRDGRTDTQYF.

This clonotype was seen only a few times. This sequence joins TRBV12-3 or TRBV12-4 and TRBJ1-3, with D unresolved. V was clipped by 7 bases and J by 4 bases, with 17 bases between them. This CDR3 region has 15 residues. DNA of the CDR3: TGTGCCAGCACCCTACGAATGGGATACGGAAACACCATATATTTT. It codes for CASTLRMGYGNTIYF.

The chain joins TRBV29-1 to TRBJ2-6; D unresolved. Trimming removed 1 base from V and 4 bases from J, with 8 bases in between. CDR1 and CDR2 (germline): SQVTM, ANQGSEA. CDR3 length: 14 residues. The CDR3 sequence is CSVEGSQGANVLTF. In DNA form, the CDR3 reads TGCAGCGTTGAAGGGTCGCAGGGGGCCAACGTCCTGACTTTC.

This clonotype was picked up one time. CDR3 DNA: TGTGCCAGTAGTATAGTGGACAGGGAGTTCTATGGCTACACCTTC. Protein: CASSIVDREFYGYTF. The chain combines TRBV19 with TRBJ1-2, with 8 nucleotides matching TRBD1. This CDR3 spans 15 amino acids. CDR1 LNHDA and CDR2 SQIVND come from the germline V gene (reference sequence). V lost 1 base, J lost 4 bases, and 5 bases stayed unmatched.

This chain uses TRBV2 with TRBJ2-3, with TRBD2 matching 14 bases. The V and J ends lost 7 bases and 2 bases, in that order; junction bases with no gene match: 8. The CDR3 has 17 amino acids. CDR1 and CDR2 from the germline V gene are SNHLY and FYNNEI. CDR3 residues: CASMAGLAGGHTDTQYF. CDR3 sequence (DNA): TGTGCCAGCATGGCCGGACTAGCGGGAGGACACACAGATACGCAGTATTTT.

The chain employs TRBV30 and TRBJ1-5, with D uncertain. The CDR3 spans 14 residues. Trimming left V 7 bases short and J 1 base short, with 14 bases between. Per germline, CDR1 GTSNPN and CDR2 SVGIG (reference sequence). This chain's CDR3 is CAYEDLGSNQPQHF. In DNA, the CDR3 is TGTGCCTATGAGGACCTTGGGAGCAATCAGCCCCAGCATTTT.

The chain carries TRBV10-3 and TRBJ1-1; D possibly corresponds to TRBD1 (6 bases). This CDR3 has 11 residues. The V end was cut by 11 bases, the J end by 7 bases, with 14 bases between. Germline CDR1 is ENHRY and CDR2 is SYGVKD. As DNA, the CDR3 is TGTGCCGGACGGACAGCCCATGAAGCTTTCTTT. Protein sequence: CAGRTAHEAFF.

The chain links TRBV27 to TRBJ2-7, with 8 bases aligning to TRBD1. Trimming removed 6 bases from V and 3 bases from J; junction bases left unmatched: 7. Germline CDR1 is MNHEY and CDR2 is SMNVEV (reference sequence). CDR3 length: 14 residues. CDR3 sequence: CASRPGGTIYEQYF. DNA of the CDR3: TGTGCCAGCAGACCAGGGGGCACTATCTACGAGCAGTACTTC.